This T cell receptor beta chain was sequenced for a study of blood T cells in healthy people across ages. This clonotype was counted only a few times. Its antigen is still unknown. The CDR3 is 15 residues long. V lost 4 bases to trimming and J lost 7 bases; unmatched junction nucleotides: 10. In germline, CDR1 is SGHRS, CDR2 YFSETQ. Findings and limits, study-wide: Unsorted PBMCs prevented conclusive naive versus antigen-experienced comparison.

Peripheral blood from each donor was collected in a volume of 9.5 to 10 milliliters. With a J-beta primer mix and a sample-barcoded 5' primer, a second PCR ran about 7 to 11 cycles. TCRdb ran MiXCR on the 5' RACE reads and lists one entry per CDR3 protein. Seen here are 1.8 million or so distinct CDR3 sequences, approximately 39% observed once, and the top ten hold about 21%. Source material: blood. This chain connects TRBV5-1 to TRBJ2-7, with TRBD1 matching over 11 bases. The receptor comes from a human donor in good health. DNA of the CDR3: TGCGCCAGCAGCCCCGATTCCGGGACAGGGGGAGAGCAGTACTTC. Encoded protein: CASSPDSGTGGEQYF.